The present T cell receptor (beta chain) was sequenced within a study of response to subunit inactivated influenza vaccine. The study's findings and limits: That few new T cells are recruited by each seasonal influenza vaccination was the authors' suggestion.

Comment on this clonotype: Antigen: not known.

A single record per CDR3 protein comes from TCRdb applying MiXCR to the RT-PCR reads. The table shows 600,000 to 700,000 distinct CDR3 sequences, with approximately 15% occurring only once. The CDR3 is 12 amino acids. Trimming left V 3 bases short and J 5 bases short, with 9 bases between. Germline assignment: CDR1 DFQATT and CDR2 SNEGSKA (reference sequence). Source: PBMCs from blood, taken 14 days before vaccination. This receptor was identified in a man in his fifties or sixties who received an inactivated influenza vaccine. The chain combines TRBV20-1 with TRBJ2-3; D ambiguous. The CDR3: CSARQNIDTQYF. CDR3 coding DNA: TGCAGTGCTAGGCAGAACATAGATACGCAGTATTTT.